This T cell receptor (beta chain) stems from a study of T cells in Graves' hyperthyroidism and ophthalmopathy. Looked up from germline, CDR1 is GTSNPN and CDR2 is SVGIG (reference sequence). Trimming shortened V by 7 bases and J by 5 bases, and 14 bases separated the two germline ends. CDR3 size: 12 residues. The investigators amplified TCR beta CDR3 regions from RNA transcripts. HTBI primers were used for first-round RT-PCR of the TCR CDR3. Via MiXCR, TCRdb re-called the multiplex PCR reads, giving one row per CDR3 protein. The table lists around 250,000 distinct CDR3 sequences, almost 25% of them singletons.

Sequencing was done on a sample of blood. The V gene is TRBV30, the J gene TRBJ2-5, with D perhaps TRBD1 (5 bases). The source of this sequence is a woman aged 40 to 50 with Graves' ophthalmopathy. In DNA, the CDR3 is TGTGCCTATCTCCCAGGGATTGAGACCCAGTACTTC. Translated, it gives CAYLPGIETQYF.